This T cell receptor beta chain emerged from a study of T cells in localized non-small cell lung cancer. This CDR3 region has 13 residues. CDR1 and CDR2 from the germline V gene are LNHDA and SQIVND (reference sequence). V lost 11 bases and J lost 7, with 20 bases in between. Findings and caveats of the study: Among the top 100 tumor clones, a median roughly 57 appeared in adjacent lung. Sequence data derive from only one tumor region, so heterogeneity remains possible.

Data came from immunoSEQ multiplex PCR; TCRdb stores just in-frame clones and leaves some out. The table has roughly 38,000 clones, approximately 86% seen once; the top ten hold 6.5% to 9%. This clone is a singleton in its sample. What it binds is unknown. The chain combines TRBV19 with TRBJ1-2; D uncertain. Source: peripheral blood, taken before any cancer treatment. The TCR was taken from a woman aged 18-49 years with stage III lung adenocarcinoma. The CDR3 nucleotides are TGTGCCTCCACTCAAGCGAGGATCCCTGGCTACACCTTC. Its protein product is CASTQARIPGYTF.